This T cell receptor (beta chain) was found in a study of regulatory T cells in long-lasting Graves disease. Study in general: Graves' patients (newly diagnosed) had been on antithyroid drugs under 3 months.

Regarding the study as a whole: When disease was persistent, TRBV28, TRBJ1-2 and TRBJ2-5 were the favored segments. New patients shared fewer public clonotypes (around 880) than persistent patients did (approximately 3,000).

Building of the TCR beta libraries involved iRepertoire HTBI primers and Arm-PCR of CDR3 regions. One entry per CDR3 protein, called by TCRdb with MiXCR from the multiplex PCR reads. Of approximately 310,000 distinct CDR3 sequences in the sample, 15% to 20% are singletons; the top ten hold less than 45%. V lost 3 bases and J 4 bases, leaving 10 bases between the germline ends. The germline V gene has CDR1 LGHDT and CDR2 YNNKEL (reference sequence). The CDR3 length is 14 residues. Time point here: newly diagnosed GD, antithyroid drugs for less than 3 months. From RNA extracted from PBMCs, the TCR library was made. The sample holds many counts of this clonotype. The antigen remains undetermined.

V and J are TRBV3-1 and TRBJ1-5; weak D call: TRBD1 (6 bases). The sample was peripheral blood mononuclear cells (PBMCs), taken at new diagnosis, from a patient treated with antithyroid drugs. The source of this sequence is a female donor with Graves disease. In DNA form, the CDR3 reads TGTGCCAGCAGCCACCGGACAGAGAATCAGCCCCAGCATTTT. Its protein product is CASSHRTENQPQHF.